This TCR beta chain was observed in a study of beta chain features in type 1 diabetes. Study-wide points: Shorter TCRB CDR3s, moderately but significantly so, were found in Type 1 diabetes patients in all four CD4+ subsets.

Details on this clone: Its antigen is still unknown. This same CDR3 is encoded by further DNA sequences in the sample.

The sequenced template was cDNA made from the entire isolated RNA. Produced via immunoSEQ multiplex PCR; TCRdb's table is partial and in-frame only. The sample holds about 650,000 clones; around 11% are singletons and the top ten take 0.095% to 0.15%. In germline, CDR1 is SQVTM, CDR2 ANQGSEA. V lost 4 bases and J 6 bases, leaving 9 bases between the germline ends. The length of the CDR3 is 12 residues. The source of this sequence is a man between 25 and 39 years old with type 1 diabetes. The chain joins TRBV29-1 to TRBJ1-4; tentative D call: TRBD1 (6 bases). The sequenced material came from naive CD4+ T cells from blood. In DNA form, the CDR3 reads TGCAGCGTTGGGGCAGGGGATGAAAAACTGTTTTTT. It is translated as CSVGAGDEKLFF.